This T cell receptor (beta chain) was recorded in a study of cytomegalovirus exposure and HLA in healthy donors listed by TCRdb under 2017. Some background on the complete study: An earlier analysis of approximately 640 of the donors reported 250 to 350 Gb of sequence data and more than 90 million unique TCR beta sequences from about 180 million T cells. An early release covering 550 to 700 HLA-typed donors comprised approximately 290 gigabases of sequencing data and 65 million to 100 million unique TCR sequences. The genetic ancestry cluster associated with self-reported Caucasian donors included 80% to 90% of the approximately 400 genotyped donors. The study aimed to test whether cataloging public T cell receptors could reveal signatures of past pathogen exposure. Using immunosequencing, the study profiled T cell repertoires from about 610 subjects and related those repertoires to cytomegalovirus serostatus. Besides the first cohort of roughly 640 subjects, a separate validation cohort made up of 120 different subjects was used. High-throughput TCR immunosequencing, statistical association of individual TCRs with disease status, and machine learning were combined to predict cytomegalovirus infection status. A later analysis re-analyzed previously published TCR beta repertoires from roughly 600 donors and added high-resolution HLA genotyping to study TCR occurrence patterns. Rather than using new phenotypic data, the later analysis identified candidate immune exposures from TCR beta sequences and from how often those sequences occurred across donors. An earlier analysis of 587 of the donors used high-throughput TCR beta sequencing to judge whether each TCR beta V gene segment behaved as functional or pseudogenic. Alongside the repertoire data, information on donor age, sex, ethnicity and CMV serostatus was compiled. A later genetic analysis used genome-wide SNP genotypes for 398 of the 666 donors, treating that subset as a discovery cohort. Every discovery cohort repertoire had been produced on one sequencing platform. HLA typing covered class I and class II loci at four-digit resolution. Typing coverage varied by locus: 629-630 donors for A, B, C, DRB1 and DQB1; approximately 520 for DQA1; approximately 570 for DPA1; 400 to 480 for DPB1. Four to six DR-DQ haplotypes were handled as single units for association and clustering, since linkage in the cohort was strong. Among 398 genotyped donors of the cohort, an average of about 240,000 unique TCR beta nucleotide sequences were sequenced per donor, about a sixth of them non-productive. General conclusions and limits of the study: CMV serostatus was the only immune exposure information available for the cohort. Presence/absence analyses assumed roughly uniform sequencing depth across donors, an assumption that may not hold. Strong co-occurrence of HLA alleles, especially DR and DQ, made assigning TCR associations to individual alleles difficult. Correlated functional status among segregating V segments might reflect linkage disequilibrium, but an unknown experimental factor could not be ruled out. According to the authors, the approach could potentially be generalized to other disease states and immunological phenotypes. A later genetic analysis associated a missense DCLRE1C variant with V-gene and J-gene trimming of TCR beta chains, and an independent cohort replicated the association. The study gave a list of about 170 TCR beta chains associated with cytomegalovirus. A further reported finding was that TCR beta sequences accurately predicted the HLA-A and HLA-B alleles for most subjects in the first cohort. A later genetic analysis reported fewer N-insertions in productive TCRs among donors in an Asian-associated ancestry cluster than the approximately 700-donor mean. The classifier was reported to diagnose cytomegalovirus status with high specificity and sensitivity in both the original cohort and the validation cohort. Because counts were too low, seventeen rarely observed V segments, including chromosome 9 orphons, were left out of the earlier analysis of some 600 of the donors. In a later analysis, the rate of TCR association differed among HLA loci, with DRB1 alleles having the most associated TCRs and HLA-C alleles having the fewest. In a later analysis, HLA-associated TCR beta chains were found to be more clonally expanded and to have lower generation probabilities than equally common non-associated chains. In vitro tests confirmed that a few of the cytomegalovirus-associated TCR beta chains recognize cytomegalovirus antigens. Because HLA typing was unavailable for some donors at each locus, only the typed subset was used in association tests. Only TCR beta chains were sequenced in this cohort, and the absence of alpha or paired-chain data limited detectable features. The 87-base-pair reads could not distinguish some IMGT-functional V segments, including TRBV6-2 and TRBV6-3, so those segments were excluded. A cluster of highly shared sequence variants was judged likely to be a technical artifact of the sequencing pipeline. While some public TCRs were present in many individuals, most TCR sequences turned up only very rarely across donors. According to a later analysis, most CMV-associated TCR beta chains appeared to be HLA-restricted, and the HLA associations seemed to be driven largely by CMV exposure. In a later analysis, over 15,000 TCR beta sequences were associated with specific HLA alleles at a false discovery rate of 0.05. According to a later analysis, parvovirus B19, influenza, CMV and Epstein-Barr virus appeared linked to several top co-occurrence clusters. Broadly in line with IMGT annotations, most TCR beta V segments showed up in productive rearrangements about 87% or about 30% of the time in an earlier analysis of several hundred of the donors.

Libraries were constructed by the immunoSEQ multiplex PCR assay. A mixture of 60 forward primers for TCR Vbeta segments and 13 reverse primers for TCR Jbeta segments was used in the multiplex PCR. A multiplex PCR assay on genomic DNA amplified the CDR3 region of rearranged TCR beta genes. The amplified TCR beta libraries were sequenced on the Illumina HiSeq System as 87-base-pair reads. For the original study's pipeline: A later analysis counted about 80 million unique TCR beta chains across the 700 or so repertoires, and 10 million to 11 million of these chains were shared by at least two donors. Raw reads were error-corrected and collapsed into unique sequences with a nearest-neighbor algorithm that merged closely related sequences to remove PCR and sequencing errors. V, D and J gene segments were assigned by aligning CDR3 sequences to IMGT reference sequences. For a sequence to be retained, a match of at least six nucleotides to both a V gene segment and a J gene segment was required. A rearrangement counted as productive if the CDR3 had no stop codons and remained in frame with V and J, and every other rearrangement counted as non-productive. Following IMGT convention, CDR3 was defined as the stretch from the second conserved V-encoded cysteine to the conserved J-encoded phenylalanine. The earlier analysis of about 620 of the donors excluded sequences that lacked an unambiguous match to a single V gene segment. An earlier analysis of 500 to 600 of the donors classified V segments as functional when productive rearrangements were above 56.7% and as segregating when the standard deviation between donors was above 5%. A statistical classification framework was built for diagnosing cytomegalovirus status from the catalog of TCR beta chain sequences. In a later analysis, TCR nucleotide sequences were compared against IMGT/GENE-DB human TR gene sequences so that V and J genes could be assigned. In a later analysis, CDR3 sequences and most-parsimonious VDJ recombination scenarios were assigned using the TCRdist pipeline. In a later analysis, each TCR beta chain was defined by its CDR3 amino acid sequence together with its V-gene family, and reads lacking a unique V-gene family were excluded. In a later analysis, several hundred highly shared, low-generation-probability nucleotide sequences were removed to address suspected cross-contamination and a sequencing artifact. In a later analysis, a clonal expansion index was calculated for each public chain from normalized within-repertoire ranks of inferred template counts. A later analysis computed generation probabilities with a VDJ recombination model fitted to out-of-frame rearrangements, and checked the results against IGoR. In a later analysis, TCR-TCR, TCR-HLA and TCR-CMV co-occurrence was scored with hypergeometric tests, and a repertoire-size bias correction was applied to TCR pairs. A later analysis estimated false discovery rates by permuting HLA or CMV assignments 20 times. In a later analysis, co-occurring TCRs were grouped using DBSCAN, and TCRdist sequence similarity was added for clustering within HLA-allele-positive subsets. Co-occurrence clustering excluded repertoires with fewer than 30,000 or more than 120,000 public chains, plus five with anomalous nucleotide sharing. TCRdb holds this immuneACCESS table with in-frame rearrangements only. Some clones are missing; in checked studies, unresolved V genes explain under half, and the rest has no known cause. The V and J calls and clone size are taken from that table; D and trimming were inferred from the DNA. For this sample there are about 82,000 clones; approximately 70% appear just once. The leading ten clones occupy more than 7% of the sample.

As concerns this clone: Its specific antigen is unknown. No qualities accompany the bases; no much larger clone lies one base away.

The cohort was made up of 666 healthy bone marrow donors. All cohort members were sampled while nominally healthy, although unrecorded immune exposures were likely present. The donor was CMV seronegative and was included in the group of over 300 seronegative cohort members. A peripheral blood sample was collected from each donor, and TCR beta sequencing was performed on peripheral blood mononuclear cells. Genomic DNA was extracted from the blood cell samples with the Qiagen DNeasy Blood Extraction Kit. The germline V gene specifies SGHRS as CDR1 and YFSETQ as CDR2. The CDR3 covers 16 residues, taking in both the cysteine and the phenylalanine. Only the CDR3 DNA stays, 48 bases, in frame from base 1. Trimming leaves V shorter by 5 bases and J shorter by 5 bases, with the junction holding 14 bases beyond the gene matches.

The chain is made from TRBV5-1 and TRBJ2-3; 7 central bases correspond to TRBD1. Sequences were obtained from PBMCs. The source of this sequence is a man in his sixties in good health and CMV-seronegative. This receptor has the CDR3 CASSLSLQGDRDTQYF. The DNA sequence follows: TGCGCCAGCAGTCTGTCCCTCCAGGGGGATCGAGATACGCAGTATTTT.